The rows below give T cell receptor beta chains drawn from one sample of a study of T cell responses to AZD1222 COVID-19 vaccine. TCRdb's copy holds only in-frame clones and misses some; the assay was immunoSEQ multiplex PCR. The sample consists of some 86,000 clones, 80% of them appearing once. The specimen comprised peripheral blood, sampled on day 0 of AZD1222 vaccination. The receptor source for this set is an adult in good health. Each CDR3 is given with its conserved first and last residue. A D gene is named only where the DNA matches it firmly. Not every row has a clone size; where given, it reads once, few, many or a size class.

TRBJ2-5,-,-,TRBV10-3,CAISDLGRETQYF,TGTGCCATCAGTGATTTGGGCCGGGAGACCCAGTACTTC
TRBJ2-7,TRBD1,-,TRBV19,CASSTDRGDEQYF,TGTGCCAGTAGTACTGACAGGGGGGACGAGCAGTACTTC
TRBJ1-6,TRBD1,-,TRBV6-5,CASRPTGGGSPLHF,TGTGCCAGCAGACCCACAGGGGGAGGGTCACCCCTCCACTTT
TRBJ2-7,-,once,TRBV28,CASRTAVTYEQYF,TGTGCCAGCCGGACAGCCGTAACCTACGAGCAGTACTTC
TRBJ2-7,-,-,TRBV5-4,CASSLDRGNYEQYF,TGTGCCAGCAGCTTAGATAGGGGAAACTACGAGCAGTACTTC
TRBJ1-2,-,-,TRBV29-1,CSVQSGYTF,TGCAGCGTTCAAAGTGGCTACACCTTC
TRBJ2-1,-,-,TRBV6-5,CASSYLPDSSTNEQFF,TGTGCCAGCAGTTACTTGCCGGACTCGTCCACTAATGAGCAGTTCTTC
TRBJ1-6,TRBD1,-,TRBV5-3,CARSRGQGYSPLHF,TGTGCCAGAAGCCGGGGACAGGGGTATTCACCCCTCCACTTT
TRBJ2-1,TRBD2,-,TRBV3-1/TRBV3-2,CASSQVTSGSDEQFF,TGTGCCAGCAGCCAAGTCACTAGCGGGAGCGACGAGCAGTTCTTC
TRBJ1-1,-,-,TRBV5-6,CASSFQTEAFF,TGTGCCAGCAGCTTCCAGACTGAAGCTTTCTTT
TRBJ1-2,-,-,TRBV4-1,CASSKLGMNYGYTF,TGCGCCAGCAGTAAACTCGGGATGAACTATGGCTACACCTTC
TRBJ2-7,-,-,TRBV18,CASSTTLGGGLEQYF,TGTGCCAGCTCAACTACCCTGGGAGGGGGGCTCGAGCAGTACTTC
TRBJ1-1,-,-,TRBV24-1,CATRSKNTEAFF,TGTGCCACCAGAAGCAAGAACACTGAAGCTTTCTTT
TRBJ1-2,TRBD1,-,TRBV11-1,CASSRTGGSYGYTF,TGTGCCAGCAGTCGGACAGGGGGCAGCTATGGCTACACCTTC
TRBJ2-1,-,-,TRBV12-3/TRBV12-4,CASSPRGVEQFF,TGTGCCAGCAGTCCTCGGGGTGTTGAGCAGTTCTTC
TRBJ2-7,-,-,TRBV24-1,CATSDEDNYEQYF,TGTGCCACCAGTGATGAGGATAACTACGAGCAGTACTTC
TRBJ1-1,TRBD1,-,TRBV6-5,CASRGQGASEAFF,TGTGCCAGCCGGGGACAGGGGGCTTCTGAAGCTTTCTTT
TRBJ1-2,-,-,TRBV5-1,CASSLPPTGPAGYGYTF,TGCGCCAGCAGCTTACCACCTACGGGACCGGCGGGCTATGGCTACACCTTC
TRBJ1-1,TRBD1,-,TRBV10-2,CASIHRGPPSPTEAFF,TGCGCCAGCATCCACAGGGGACCACCTTCGCCCACTGAAGCTTTCTTT
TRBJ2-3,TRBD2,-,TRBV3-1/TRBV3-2,CASSRIGLAATDTQYF,TGTGCCAGCAGTCGGATCGGACTAGCGGCCACAGATACGCAGTATTTT
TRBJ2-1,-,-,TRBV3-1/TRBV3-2,CASSQGQGRMDEQFF,TGTGCCAGCAGCCAAGGTCAGGGAAGGATGGATGAGCAGTTCTTC
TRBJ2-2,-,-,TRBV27,CASKRWAADNTGELFF,TGTGCCAGCAAAAGATGGGCGGCAGATAACACCGGGGAGCTGTTTTTT
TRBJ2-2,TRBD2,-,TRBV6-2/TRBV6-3,CASSSTGGPVTGELFF,TGTGCCAGCAGCTCCACGGGGGGGCCGGTGACCGGGGAGCTGTTTTTT
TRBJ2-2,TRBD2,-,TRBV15,CATSRVRAGGSLNTGELFF,TGTGCCACCAGCAGAGTAAGAGCGGGGGGTTCTTTGAACACCGGGGAGCTGTTTTTT
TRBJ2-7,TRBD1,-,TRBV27,CASRWGQGAREQYF,TGTGCCAGCAGATGGGGACAGGGGGCGAGGGAGCAGTACTTC
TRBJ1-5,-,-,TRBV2,CASSEWGADGNQPQHF,TGTGCCAGCAGTGAATGGGGAGCCGACGGCAATCAGCCCCAGCATTTT
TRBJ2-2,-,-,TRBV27,CASRLGTAIIGELFF,TGTGCCAGCAGGCTGGGGACGGCCATCATCGGGGAGCTGTTTTTT
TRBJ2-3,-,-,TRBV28,CASSFAQGRADTQYF,TGTGCCAGCAGTTTTGCCCAGGGGAGGGCAGATACGCAGTATTTT
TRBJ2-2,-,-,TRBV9,CASSWGEINTGELFF,TGTGCCAGCAGTTGGGGAGAAATTAACACCGGGGAGCTGTTTTTT
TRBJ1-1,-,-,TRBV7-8,CAWGGEAFF,TGTGCCTGGGGCGGTGAAGCTTTCTTT
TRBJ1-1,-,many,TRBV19,CASSIDGTNTEAFF,TGTGCCAGTAGTATAGATGGGACGAACACTGAAGCTTTCTTT
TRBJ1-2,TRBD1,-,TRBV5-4,CASRPQGANYGYTF,TGTGCCAGCAGACCGCAGGGGGCGAACTATGGCTACACCTTC
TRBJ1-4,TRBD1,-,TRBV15,CATSRASIPGQISTNEKLFF,TGTGCCACCAGCAGGGCCTCAATACCGGGACAGATATCAACTAATGAAAAACTGTTTTTT